Each of the 4 T cell receptor beta chains below was sequenced from the same sample in a study of OX40 agonist ivuxolimab in advanced cancers. Produced via immunoSEQ multiplex PCR; TCRdb's table is partial and in-frame only. The sample comprises roughly 10,000 clones, about 66% of which are singletons, and about 24% rests with the top ten. Here the sequenced sample was CD4+ or CD8+ T cells sorted from blood, taken in a trial of the OX40 agonist ivuxolimab. These receptors all come from an adult with an advanced solid tumor such as melanoma, head and neck, liver or kidney cancer.

This clone was detected only once. The genes are TRBV15 and TRBJ2-7; 9 positions agree with TRBD1. CDR1 and CDR2 (germline): LNHNV, YYDKDF (reference sequence). This CDR3 is built from 16 residues. With 0 bases clipped from V and 1 base from J, the junction kept 4 bases outside the gene matches. The CDR3 coding sequence is TGTGCCACCAGCAGAGATAGAGGGACAGGGTCCTACGAGCAGTACTTC. Protein product: CATSRDRGTGSYEQYF.

The V and J genes are TRBV5-1 and TRBJ1-1; perhaps TRBD1 as D (6 bases). This CDR3 contains 14 residues. CDR1 is SGHRS and CDR2 is YFSETQ in the germline V gene. Trimming cost V 4 bases and J 7 bases, with 17 bases left between them. The CDR3 bases are TGCGCCAGCAGCCCTACGACAGGAGGAGATGAAGCTTTCTTT. Its protein product is CASSPTTGGDEAFF.

This chain links TRBV28 with TRBJ2-7; D is unresolved. With 4 bases removed from V and 0 bases from J, the gap between germline ends came to 7 bases. The germline V gene has CDR1 MDHEN and CDR2 SYDVKM. This CDR3 has 13 amino acids. CDR3 region: CASSSQSSYEQYF. DNA for the CDR3: TGTGCCAGCAGTTCACAAAGCTCCTACGAGCAGTACTTC.

This clone has more than one count but fewer than ten. This CDR3 reads CALGLLNSPLHF. The CDR3 DNA reads as TGTGCCCTGGGGCTTTTGAATTCACCCCTCCACTTT. The rearrangement links TRBV30 to TRBJ1-6; perhaps TRBD1 as D (5 bases). CDR3 length: 12 residues. Trimming shortened V by 8 bases and J by 7 bases, and 12 bases separated the two germline ends. Germline assignment: CDR1 GTSNPN and CDR2 SVGIG (reference sequence).